Sequencing of this T cell receptor beta chain was carried out in a study of blood T cell repertoires in COVID-19 (dated by TCRdb to 2018 to 2020). About the study as a whole: Collaborator samples came from the United States, Italy and Spain and covered acute and convalescent phases of COVID-19. The prospective study material was composed of cDNA or gDNA derived from T cells, B-cell-depleted T cells, or PBMCs. Subjects who had been exposed to COVID-19, were actively infected with it, or had recovered from it provided the deeply sampled blood TCRbeta repertoires that made up the dataset. The repertoires were released in a freely available public database meant as a resource for research on the immune response to SARS-CoV-2. The samples were drawn from two sources: the first 160 participants of the ongoing ImmuneRACE study, and 1,000 to 1,500 subjects contributed by 6 global collaborators. The sample metadata nearly always contained a de-identified subject ID, COVID-19 status, age in years and sex. HLA class I and class II types, where available, came from metadata supplied by the sample provider rather than from assay-based typing. General findings and caveats noted by the study authors: Clinical and demographic metadata were provided uncurated, with the amount varying by source and participant.

The sample holds one count of this clone. What antigen it recognizes has not been identified. It has no much larger one-base neighbor in the sample; base qualities were not kept. TCRbeta CDR3 regions were amplified from genomic DNA by means of the immunoSEQ Assay, a bias-controlled multiplex PCR. For the original study's pipeline: Within the assay, amplification of reference gene primers was used to estimate how many nucleated cells each sample contained. To quantify the absolute abundance of each unique TCRbeta CDR3 rearrangement, sequence reads were collapsed and filtered. Productive Simpson clonality was computed per sample as the square root of Simpson's diversity index over productive rearrangements. What TCRdb holds here is the immuneACCESS table cut down to in-frame rearrangements. Part of the clones is not present; checked against another copy, under half of the missing clones reflect an unresolved V gene, and the others are unexplained. V and J calls plus clone size are reproduced from that table; the DNA served to infer D and trimming. The sample table holds 270,000 or so clones, of which roughly nine tenths were seen once. About 12% of the sample comes from the top ten.

At one collaborating source in Seattle, patients were enrolled during active infection and were followed longitudinally through the course of disease. Whole blood was collected in K2EDTA tubes by collaborating institutions according to the institutions' own protocols. Collaborator samples were shipped for TCRbeta analysis as frozen whole blood, isolated PBMCs, or DNA extracted from either sample type. Trimming takes 7 bases off V and 3 bases off J; junction bases not matched to a gene: 2. Including cysteine and phenylalanine, the CDR3 has 13 amino acids. The sequence is cut down to CDR3 DNA, 39 bases in frame from base 1. From the germline V gene, CDR1 is SNHLY and CDR2 is FYNNEI.

Recombination joined TRBV2 with TRBJ2-5, with 10 middle bases fitting TRBD2. Sequenced sample: peripheral blood. The sequence was obtained from a woman in her twenties or thirties with COVID-19, enrolled during active disease. This receptor has the CDR3 CASTSGGEETQYF. The nucleotides read TGTGCCAGCACCAGCGGGGGGGAAGAGACCCAGTACTTC. The CDR3, completed at both ends by the reference TRBV2 and TRBJ2-5 genes, gives the full variable domain EPEVTQTPSHQVTQMGQEVILRCVPISNHLYFYWYRQILGQKVEFLVSFYNNEISEKSEIFDDQFSVERPDGSNFTLKIRSTKLEDSAMYFCASTSGGEETQYFGPGTRLLVL.